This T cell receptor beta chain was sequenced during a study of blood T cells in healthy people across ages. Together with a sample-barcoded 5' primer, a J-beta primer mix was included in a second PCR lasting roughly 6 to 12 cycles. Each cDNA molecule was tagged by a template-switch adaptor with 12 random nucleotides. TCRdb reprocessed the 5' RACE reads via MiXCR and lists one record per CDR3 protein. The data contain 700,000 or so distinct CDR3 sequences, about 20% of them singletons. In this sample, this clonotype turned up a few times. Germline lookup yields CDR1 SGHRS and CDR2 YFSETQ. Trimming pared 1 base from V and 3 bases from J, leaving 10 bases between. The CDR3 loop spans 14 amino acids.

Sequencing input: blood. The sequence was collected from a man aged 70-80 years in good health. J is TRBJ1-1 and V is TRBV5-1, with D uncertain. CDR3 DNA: TGCGCCAGCAGCTTGTACGGGAGAGACACTGAAGCTTTCTTT. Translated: CASSLYGRDTEAFF.